These T cell receptor beta chains were read from a single sample in a study of vaccination and CD4 T cells after COVID-19. Their recognized antigens are unknown. TCRdb ran MiXCR on the PCR reads and lists one entry per CDR3 protein. The data hold roughly 20,000 distinct CDR3 sequences, with 43% observed a single time. The sequencing here drew on CD4+ T cells from blood, cultured in vitro, taken after SARS-CoV-2 vaccination. The receptor source for this set is a human donor who had recovered from COVID-19. Each CDR3 is given without its conserved first and last residue. The order of the fields is clone size, V gene, CDR3 protein. Expanded clones get a size class; other rows say once, few or many, or leave the size out.

size: once
V: TRBV19
CDR3: ASNTYSGLLALGYT

size: -
V: TRBV29-1
CDR3: SGGGDSYGYT

size: -
V: TRBV7-3
CDR3: ASSLSGGPGELF

size: -
V: TRBV20-1
CDR3: SASPDGIGGNTIY

size: -
V: TRBV2
CDR3: ASSGRDTGQPQH

size: -
V: TRBV24-1
CDR3: ATSDLRDGYT

size: -
V: TRBV4-2
CDR3: ASSQDRGNTGELF

size: -
V: TRBV7-9
CDR3: ASSLTTGYQAGYT

size: few
V: TRBV15
CDR3: ATSRPDRETQY

size: few
V: TRBV7-8
CDR3: ASSLALGPPSKNIQY

size: few
V: TRBV21-1
CDR3: ASSKVPGGNQPQH

size: -
V: TRBV2
CDR3: ASRLAHNSPLH

size: few
V: TRBV6-1
CDR3: ASSEAIQTAGKGYT

size: -
V: TRBV20-1
CDR3: SAPDNLLDEQF

size: -
V: TRBV4-2
CDR3: ASSQTDTQY

size: -
V: TRBV27
CDR3: ASSPTGNYGYT

size: few
V: TRBV2
CDR3: ASSEGVQETQY

size: -
V: TRBV7-3
CDR3: ASSSSLRGRAETQY

size: -
V: TRBV24-1
CDR3: ATSEPGERRGLNEQF

size: -
V: TRBV11-2
CDR3: ASSLDPQPQDEQF

size: -
V: TRBV28
CDR3: VSSPQGPHSPLH

size: few
V: TRBV27
CDR3: ASSLLADSPLH

size: few
V: TRBV19
CDR3: ASSLSGGDSYEQY

size: few
V: TRBV7-8
CDR3: ASSLARTTRWSTEAF

size: -
V: TRBV24-1
CDR3: ATSDPGTPTLYGYT

size: -
V: TRBV25-1
CDR3: ASSESWTGGRAF

size: -
V: TRBV10-3
CDR3: AIRDGTSGNSYEQY

size: -
V: TRBV20-1
CDR3: SARDHGTSGRRDTQY

size: -
V: TRBV19
CDR3: ASSMVWGAGTDTQY

size: once
V: TRBV19
CDR3: ASSMGRASNQPQH

size: -
V: TRBV6-5
CDR3: ASSSWSQPQH

size: -
V: TRBV7-7
CDR3: ASSPGGSTGELF

size: -
V: TRBV19
CDR3: ASSKTSRSNQPQH

size: -
V: TRBV11-3
CDR3: ASSLVGAGGSPLH

size: -
V: TRBV20-1
CDR3: SARKVGYT

size: few
V: TRBV30
CDR3: ASSVGGNSPLH

size: few
V: TRBV20-1
CDR3: SALQGLYGYT

size: -
V: TRBV5-1
CDR3: ASSLEYEQY

size: -
V: TRBV5-1
CDR3: ASRPGTGDSPLH

size: -
V: TRBV18
CDR3: ASSREEQGDFWGNQPQH

size: few
V: TRBV7-9
CDR3: ASSLRQAGQY

size: few
V: TRBV7-2
CDR3: ASSPGPGTGRMETQY

size: -
V: TRBV11-3
CDR3: ASSTRLAGTDTQY

size: -
V: TRBV7-2
CDR3: ASSLNSGTGGEQY

size: few
V: TRBV15
CDR3: ATSKGHFTDTQY

size: -
V: TRBV4-1
CDR3: ASSQVQGWGSEQY

size: -
V: TRBV12-3/TRBV12-4
CDR3: ASSKGGLSNQPQH

size: -
V: TRBV28
CDR3: ASSNIYEQY

size: -
V: TRBV7-9
CDR3: ASRKAGGDLATQY

size: few
V: TRBV7-9
CDR3: ASSQPSTAEFSTDTQY

size: -
V: TRBV4-1
CDR3: ASSQLDRGLINEQF

size: -
V: TRBV27
CDR3: ASSSSLAVSYEQY